This TCR beta chain was retrieved from a study of beta chain features in type 1 diabetes. This clone has ten or more counts. Expressed TCRB transcripts were sequenced after all isolated RNA was converted to cDNA. TCRdb keeps only in-frame clones here, not all; method: immunoSEQ multiplex PCR. The table has 110,000 to 150,000 clones, 6.9% seen once. The CDR3 is 15 amino acids. Germline-derived CDR1 and CDR2 are SGHAT and FQDESV (reference sequence). Trimming cost V 2 bases and J 6 bases; bases outside gene matches: 9. Based on CD45RO/CCR7/CD25/CD127/CD95/CD27, CD4+ regulatory, stem cell-like memory, naive and central memory cells were sorted.

The V call is TRBV11-1, the J call TRBJ2-7; 8 bases fit TRBD2. This receptor was taken from a woman younger than 45 in good health. The sample consisted of central memory CD4+ T cells from blood. In DNA form, the CDR3 reads TGTGCCAGCAGCTTATCTACGACGGGAGGGACCGAGCAGTACTTC. Protein product: CASSLSTTGGTEQYF.